These T cell receptor beta chains were read from a single sample in a study of cytomegalovirus exposure and HLA in healthy donors. TCRdb's table, derived via immunoSEQ multiplex PCR, lists solely in-frame clones and lacks some. Recorded for this sample: around 100,000 clones. Material for sequencing was PBMCs. These receptors all come from a man younger than 45 in good health and CMV-seronegative. CDR3s include the opening cysteine and the closing phenylalanine or tryptophan. A D gene is named only where the DNA matches it firmly.

v_call: TRBV5-1; d_call: TRBD1; j_call: TRBJ1-4; cdr3_nt: TGCGCCAGCAGCACCTCGACAGGGACCGAAAAACTGTTTTTT; cdr3_aa: CASSTSTGTEKLFF
v_call: TRBV19; d_call: NA; j_call: TRBJ1-5; cdr3_nt: TGTGCCAGTAGTCTAACCCCGGGCAATCAGCCCCAGCATTTT; cdr3_aa: CASSLTPGNQPQHF
v_call: TRBV30; d_call: TRBD1; j_call: TRBJ1-4; cdr3_nt: TGTGCCTGGAGTGCCCGGACAGGGGTTGGAGCAACTAATGAAAAACTGTTTTTT; cdr3_aa: CAWSARTGVGATNEKLFF
v_call: TRBV20-1; d_call: NA; j_call: TRBJ1-1; cdr3_nt: TGCAGCGCTATCGGACAGACTGAAGCTTTCTTT; cdr3_aa: CSAIGQTEAFF
v_call: TRBV7-6; d_call: NA; j_call: TRBJ1-2; cdr3_nt: TGTGCCAGCAGCGACCCCGGGCAGGGTATGAAAGGCTACACCTTC; cdr3_aa: CASSDPGQGMKGYTF
v_call: TRBV7-9; d_call: TRBD1; j_call: TRBJ1-2; cdr3_nt: TGTGCCAGCAGCGGCCCGGACAGGGGGCGCATGAACTATGGCTACACCTTC; cdr3_aa: CASSGPDRGRMNYGYTF
v_call: TRBV2; d_call: TRBD1; j_call: TRBJ2-5; cdr3_nt: TGTGCCAGCAGGAAAGAGAACAGGGGGGCAAGGGAGACCCAGTACTTC; cdr3_aa: CASRKENRGARETQYF
v_call: TRBV10-3; d_call: TRBD1; j_call: TRBJ1-1; cdr3_nt: TGTGCCATCGGGGTTGACAGGGATGGCACTGAAGCTTTCTTT; cdr3_aa: CAIGVDRDGTEAFF
v_call: TRBV29-1; d_call: TRBD1; j_call: TRBJ1-2; cdr3_nt: TGCAGCGTTGAAGGGGACAGGGTTGGCTATGGCTACACCTTC; cdr3_aa: CSVEGDRVGYGYTF
v_call: TRBV6-5; d_call: TRBD1; j_call: TRBJ2-7; cdr3_nt: TGTGCCAGCGGACAGGGTCCCTACGAGCAGTACTTC; cdr3_aa: CASGQGPYEQYF
v_call: TRBV7-2; d_call: NA; j_call: TRBJ1-6; cdr3_nt: TGTGCCAGCAGCCTCCCAGTAGGGGATAATTCACCCCTCCACTTT; cdr3_aa: CASSLPVGDNSPLHF
v_call: TRBV5-8; d_call: TRBD1; j_call: TRBJ2-2; cdr3_nt: TGTGCCAGCAGCTTGTACAGGGGGCAGGCCGGGGAGCTGTTTTTT; cdr3_aa: CASSLYRGQAGELFF
v_call: TRBV4-2; d_call: TRBD1; j_call: TRBJ2-7; cdr3_nt: TGTGCCAGCAGCCGAGAATCCGGACAGGACCTAACAGGGTACGAGCAGTACTTC; cdr3_aa: CASSRESGQDLTGYEQYF
v_call: TRBV7-9; d_call: TRBD2; j_call: TRBJ2-7; cdr3_nt: TGTGCCAGCAGCTCCCTGCGGGGAGCAGCGGGGGAGCAGTACTTC; cdr3_aa: CASSSLRGAAGEQYF
v_call: TRBV28; d_call: TRBD1; j_call: TRBJ1-4; cdr3_nt: TGTGCCAGCAGTTTGCTGTGGGACAGGGAATCAACTAATGAAAAACTGTTTTTT; cdr3_aa: CASSLLWDRESTNEKLFF
v_call: TRBV7-2; d_call: NA; j_call: TRBJ1-3; cdr3_nt: TGTGCCAGCAGCTTATCAGGCCCGAGCTCGGGAAACACCATATATTTT; cdr3_aa: CASSLSGPSSGNTIYF
v_call: TRBV19; d_call: TRBD2; j_call: TRBJ2-3; cdr3_nt: TGTGCCAGTAGTACACTTGGCGGGGGGGGCACAGATACGCAGTATTTT; cdr3_aa: CASSTLGGGGTDTQYF
v_call: TRBV2; d_call: TRBD1; j_call: TRBJ1-1; cdr3_nt: TGTGCCAGCGGTCAGGGGGAGAACACTGAAGCTTTCTTT; cdr3_aa: CASGQGENTEAFF
v_call: TRBV9; d_call: TRBD1; j_call: TRBJ1-2; cdr3_nt: TGTGCCAGCAGCGCCGACAGGGCTGCCTATGGCTACACCTTC; cdr3_aa: CASSADRAAYGYTF
v_call: TRBV7-9; d_call: NA; j_call: TRBJ1-2; cdr3_nt: TGTGCCAGCAGCTTAGAGGCAGGGCCCTATGGCTACACCTTC; cdr3_aa: CASSLEAGPYGYTF
v_call: TRBV5-1; d_call: NA; j_call: TRBJ2-2; cdr3_nt: TGCGCCAGCAGCTTGCGAGGTACGAACACCGGGGAGCTGTTTTTT; cdr3_aa: CASSLRGTNTGELFF
v_call: TRBV10-3; d_call: NA; j_call: TRBJ1-2; cdr3_nt: TGTGCCATCAGTGGGACAGCTCCCCAGGGCTACACCTTC; cdr3_aa: CAISGTAPQGYTF
v_call: TRBV11-2; d_call: NA; j_call: TRBJ1-2; cdr3_nt: TGTGCCAGCAGCTTAAGGACAGTCGGTGGCTACACCTTC; cdr3_aa: CASSLRTVGGYTF
v_call: TRBV19; d_call: NA; j_call: TRBJ2-7; cdr3_nt: TGTGCCAGTAGTATGGAGGGATCCTACGGGCAGTACTTC; cdr3_aa: CASSMEGSYGQYF
v_call: TRBV19; d_call: TRBD1; j_call: TRBJ1-2; cdr3_nt: TGTGCCAGTAAAGCAGGACAGGCCTTCTATGGCTACACCTTC; cdr3_aa: CASKAGQAFYGYTF
v_call: TRBV5-1; d_call: NA; j_call: TRBJ1-2; cdr3_nt: TGCGCCAGCATACGGGCTAACTATGGCTACACCTTC; cdr3_aa: CASIRANYGYTF
v_call: TRBV15; d_call: NA; j_call: TRBJ1-2; cdr3_nt: TGTGCCACCAGCAGAGATGGCCAGGCCTACTATGGCTACACCTTC; cdr3_aa: CATSRDGQAYYGYTF
v_call: TRBV6-5; d_call: NA; j_call: TRBJ2-1; cdr3_nt: TGTGCCAGCAGTATCGGTCCCTACAATGAGCAGTTCTTC; cdr3_aa: CASSIGPYNEQFF
v_call: TRBV7-6; d_call: NA; j_call: TRBJ2-7; cdr3_nt: TGTGCCAGCAGCTTAGCTCCCCAGTACGAGCAGTACTTC; cdr3_aa: CASSLAPQYEQYF
v_call: TRBV7-9; d_call: NA; j_call: TRBJ1-1; cdr3_nt: TGTGCCAGCAGCTTAGGACAGAACACTGAAGCTTTCTTT; cdr3_aa: CASSLGQNTEAFF
v_call: TRBV7-9; d_call: NA; j_call: TRBJ1-2; cdr3_nt: TGTGCCAGCAGCGGCACGAAGTCTAACTATGGCTACACCTTC; cdr3_aa: CASSGTKSNYGYTF
v_call: TRBV4-3; d_call: NA; j_call: TRBJ1-2; cdr3_nt: TGCGCCAGCAGCCAAGTTTTCGGGGAGGGCTACACCTTC; cdr3_aa: CASSQVFGEGYTF
v_call: TRBV4-3; d_call: NA; j_call: TRBJ2-7; cdr3_nt: TGCGCCAGCAGCCAAGGGATCCGGGACTACGAGCAGTACTTC; cdr3_aa: CASSQGIRDYEQYF
v_call: TRBV2; d_call: TRBD1; j_call: TRBJ1-1; cdr3_nt: TGTGCCAGCAGCGAACAGGGGTGGGACACTGAAGCTTTCTTT; cdr3_aa: CASSEQGWDTEAFF
v_call: TRBV7-2; d_call: TRBD1; j_call: TRBJ2-3; cdr3_nt: TGTGCCAGCAGCTTAAGGACAGGGTGGACAGATACGCAGTATTTT; cdr3_aa: CASSLRTGWTDTQYF
v_call: TRBV11-3; d_call: NA; j_call: TRBJ1-2; cdr3_nt: TGTGCCAGCAGCTTAACACAAGCTAACTATGGCTACACCTTC; cdr3_aa: CASSLTQANYGYTF
v_call: TRBV5-1; d_call: NA; j_call: TRBJ2-3; cdr3_nt: TGCGCCAGCTGGGGAGGCAGGGGGACGACAGATACGCAGTATTTT; cdr3_aa: CASWGGRGTTDTQYF
v_call: TRBV7-9; d_call: TRBD2; j_call: TRBJ2-7; cdr3_nt: TGTGCCAGCGAGGGAGGGTACGAGCAGTACTTC; cdr3_aa: CASEGGYEQYF
v_call: TRBV5-6; d_call: TRBD1; j_call: TRBJ1-1; cdr3_nt: TGTGCCAGCAGCCGCGGGACAGCAGATTTCTTT; cdr3_aa: CASSRGTADFF
v_call: TRBV7-2; d_call: TRBD1; j_call: TRBJ2-7; cdr3_nt: TGTGCCAGCAGCCCGACAGGGTCGAGCGAGCAGTACTTC; cdr3_aa: CASSPTGSSEQYF
v_call: TRBV2; d_call: NA; j_call: TRBJ1-5; cdr3_nt: TGTGCCAGCAGGGTACAGGGTAAAGGTCAGCCCCAGCATTTT; cdr3_aa: CASRVQGKGQPQHF
v_call: TRBV28; d_call: TRBD1; j_call: TRBJ1-2; cdr3_nt: TGTGCCAGCAGTTTAATGGCCGGGGGGACAGGAACCAACTATGGCTACACCTTC; cdr3_aa: CASSLMAGGTGTNYGYTF
v_call: TRBV11-2; d_call: NA; j_call: TRBJ2-7; cdr3_nt: TGTGCCAGCAGTACAGGTTTTCCTTCCTACGAGCAGTACTTC; cdr3_aa: CASSTGFPSYEQYF
v_call: TRBV9; d_call: NA; j_call: TRBJ1-2; cdr3_nt: TGTGCCAGCAGCGTTGGGATACCGACGGGGGGCTACACCTTC; cdr3_aa: CASSVGIPTGGYTF
v_call: TRBV19; d_call: TRBD2; j_call: TRBJ2-3; cdr3_nt: TGTGCCAGTAGTATACTCAGCGGGGGGACGACAGATACGCAGTATTTT; cdr3_aa: CASSILSGGTTDTQYF
v_call: TRBV5-1; d_call: NA; j_call: TRBJ2-3; cdr3_nt: TGCGCCAGCAGCCCCGACAGGAGCACAGATACGCAGTATTTT; cdr3_aa: CASSPDRSTDTQYF
v_call: TRBV5-1; d_call: NA; j_call: TRBJ2-3; cdr3_nt: TGCGCCAGCAGCTTTGGGACACCCTCTAGCACAGATACGCAGTATTTT; cdr3_aa: CASSFGTPSSTDTQYF
v_call: TRBV5-1; d_call: NA; j_call: TRBJ1-6; cdr3_nt: TGCGCCAGCAGCTTGGATCGGGATAATTCACCCCTCCACTTT; cdr3_aa: CASSLDRDNSPLHF
v_call: TRBV5-1; d_call: NA; j_call: TRBJ1-3; cdr3_nt: TGCGCCAGCAGCGAACGAAGCTCGGGAAACACCATATATTTT; cdr3_aa: CASSERSSGNTIYF
v_call: TRBV4-2; d_call: TRBD1; j_call: TRBJ1-2; cdr3_nt: TGTGCCAGCAGCCAAGGTGACAGGGACCATGGCTACACCTTC; cdr3_aa: CASSQGDRDHGYTF
v_call: TRBV5-1; d_call: TRBD1; j_call: TRBJ1-3; cdr3_nt: TGCGCCAGCAGCAGAACAGGGGGCGGAAACACCATATATTTT; cdr3_aa: CASSRTGGGNTIYF
v_call: TRBV4-1; d_call: TRBD1; j_call: TRBJ2-2; cdr3_nt: TGCGCCAGCAGCCATCCTTACAGGGGTGACACCGGGGAGCTGTTTTTT; cdr3_aa: CASSHPYRGDTGELFF
v_call: TRBV5-6; d_call: NA; j_call: TRBJ2-4; cdr3_nt: TGTGCCAGCAGCTTGGGAGGCATCAAAAACATTCAGTACTTC; cdr3_aa: CASSLGGIKNIQYF
v_call: TRBV18; d_call: NA; j_call: TRBJ2-2; cdr3_nt: TGTGCCAGCTCACCACCGTCTGGACAGATCACCGGGGAGCTGTTTTTT; cdr3_aa: CASSPPSGQITGELFF
v_call: TRBV19; d_call: TRBD1; j_call: TRBJ1-6; cdr3_nt: TGTGCCAGTAGCGAAACCCGGGACAGGGGGAACGTTTATAATTCACCCCTCCACTTT; cdr3_aa: CASSETRDRGNVYNSPLHF
v_call: TRBV28; d_call: TRBD1; j_call: TRBJ1-5; cdr3_nt: TGTGCCAGCAGTCGCCAGGGACAGGGAATGGATCAGCCCCAGCATTTT; cdr3_aa: CASSRQGQGMDQPQHF
v_call: TRBV9; d_call: NA; j_call: TRBJ2-5; cdr3_nt: TGTGCCAGCAGCGCCTCGGGTACCCAAGAGACCCAGTACTTC; cdr3_aa: CASSASGTQETQYF
v_call: TRBV6-5; d_call: NA; j_call: TRBJ1-4; cdr3_nt: TGTGCCAGCAGTTACTCTCATAGGGGGAATGAAAAACTGTTTTTT; cdr3_aa: CASSYSHRGNEKLFF
v_call: TRBV20-1; d_call: NA; j_call: TRBJ1-1; cdr3_nt: TGCACCCCGGACAGGAACACTGAAGCTTTCTTT; cdr3_aa: CTPDRNTEAFF